This TCR beta chain was documented in a study of shared clonotypes between healthy human individuals. General study findings and limits: Non-shared clonotypes had lower generation probabilities than clonotypes shared by all four sorted-subset donors. Rarefaction showed sorted-subset sequencing was incomplete despite large depth.

This clone has just one count. What it binds is not known. Investigators spread the genomic DNA of each subset evenly over several immunoSEQ plates. The repertoire was sequenced with immunoSEQ multiplex PCR; TCRdb's copy has only in-frame clones and lacks some. The data show over 2,000,000 clones, roughly 93% seen once. Terminally differentiated effector memory CD45RA+ cells were excluded by CCR7 positive selection of CD45RO-negative cells. In germline, CDR1 is SGDLS, CDR2 YYNGEE. V lost 1 base, J lost 4 bases, and 20 bases lay in between. The CDR3 sequence is 17 residues long. The receptor was derived from a man between 18 and 29 years old in good health. Some clones in this sample may be carry-over from other donors' samples. V is TRBV9 and J is TRBJ1-2; TRBD1 might be the D (6 bases). Sample: naive CD8+ T cells from PBMCs. As DNA, the CDR3 is TGTGCCAGCAGCGTAAAATCGACAGGCGTTCCCACCTATGGCTACACCTTC. Translated: CASSVKSTGVPTYGYTF.